The clone carrying this T cell receptor (beta chain) was counted only a few times. Its cognate antigen is unknown. The sample originates from a study of T-cell reconstitution after alpha-beta-depleted transplantation in children. The TCRbeta library incorporated unique molecular identifiers. TCRdb re-derived calls from the PCR reads in MiXCR, one entry per CDR3 protein. The data hold about 980,000 distinct CDR3 sequences, with 25% to 35% observed a single time. CDR1 and CDR2 (germline): KGHDR, SFDVKD. CDR3 length: 14 amino acids. V was cut by 1 base and J by 4 bases, with 8 bases left in between. Study outcomes and limitations: Surviving recipient T cells and intrathymic progenitors accounted for some patients' high TCRbeta diversity at day 60. Newly generated T cells supplied most T-cell counts and diversity one year post-transplant. Several hundred graft clones that had expanded were reportedly the source of alpha-beta T cells about two months after transplant.

The rearrangement links TRBV24-1 to TRBJ2-3; D gene unclear. The sequence came from a boy less than two years old who had a stem cell transplant for SCID, so the T cells may come from the graft donor. This material consisted of PBMCs, mostly from graft donor cells, taken 360 days after TCRalphabeta/CD19-depleted stem cell transplant. The CDR3 DNA reads TGTGCCACCAGTGATTTCGGCGCACCAGATACGCAGTATTTT. Its translation: CATSDFGAPDTQYF.